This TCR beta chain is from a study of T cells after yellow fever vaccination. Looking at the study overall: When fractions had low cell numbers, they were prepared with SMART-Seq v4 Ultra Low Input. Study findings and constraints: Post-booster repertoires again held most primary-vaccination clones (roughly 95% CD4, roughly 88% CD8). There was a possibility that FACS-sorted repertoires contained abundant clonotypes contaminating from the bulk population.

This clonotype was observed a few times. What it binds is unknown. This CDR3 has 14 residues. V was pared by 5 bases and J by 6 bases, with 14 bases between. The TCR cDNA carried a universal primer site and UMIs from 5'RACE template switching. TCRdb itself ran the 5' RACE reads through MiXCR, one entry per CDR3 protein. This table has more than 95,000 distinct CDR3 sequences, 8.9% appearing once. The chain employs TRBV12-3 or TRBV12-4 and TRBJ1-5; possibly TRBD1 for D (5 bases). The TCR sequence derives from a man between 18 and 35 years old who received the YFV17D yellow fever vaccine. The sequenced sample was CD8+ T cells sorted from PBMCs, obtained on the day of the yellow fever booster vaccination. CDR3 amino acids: CASSPSLRGQPQHF. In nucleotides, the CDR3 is TGTGCCAGCAGTCCGTCCCTTAGGGGTCAGCCCCAGCATTTT.